The T cell receptor (beta chain) described here comes from a study of blood T cells in healthy people across ages. The CDR3 is made up of 17 amino acids. Germline values: CDR1 ENHRY, CDR2 SYGVKD. Comments on this clonotype: No antigen is known for it. Sequence at one end of the junction differs from germline and may be a read error.

Approximately 9.2 milliliters was the volume of peripheral blood drawn from each donor. Together with a sample-barcoded 5' primer, a J-beta primer mix was included in a second PCR lasting about 7 to 11 cycles. Every cDNA was tagged by a template-switch adaptor with 12 random nucleotides. Using its own MiXCR run on the 5' RACE reads, TCRdb lists one record per CDR3 protein. This sample yields under 2,000,000 distinct CDR3 sequences, of which about 50% are seen a single time; approximately 2% belongs to the top ten. Study outcomes and limitations: Both naive CD4+ cell counts and diversity were greater in long-lived donors than in aged donors.

The origin of this receptor is a woman aged 40 to 50 in good health. Sequences were obtained from blood. The chain uses TRBV10-3 and TRBJ2-7; 8 positions match TRBD1. CDR3 protein: CAIRDSIGQGVPYEQYF. CDR3 bases: TGTGCCATCCGTGATTCTATCGGACAGGGAGTCCCCTACGAGCAGTACTTC.